Below are 10 T cell receptor beta chains sequenced from a single sample in a study of blood T cell repertoires in COVID-19. Only in-frame clones appear in the TCRdb table, and some are missing; sequencing was by immunoSEQ multiplex PCR. The sample lists 390,000 or so clones; roughly nine tenths were seen once. Material for sequencing was PBMCs or T cells enriched from blood (not recorded which). These receptors were taken from a man between 18 and 35 years old who had recovered from COVID-19.

For the CDR3, the DNA is TGTGCCAGTAGGGGACAGGCATTACACGAGCAGTACTTC. Protein: CASRGQALHEQYF. The chain employs TRBV19 and TRBJ2-7; 8 bases agree with TRBD1. CDR1 LNHDA and CDR2 SQIVND come from the germline V gene (reference sequence). Trimming cost V 6 bases and J 5 bases; bases outside gene matches: 6. The CDR3 has 13 residues. Using reference TRBV19 and TRBJ2-7 for the parts outside the CDR3, the full variable domain is DGGITQSPKYLFRKEGQNVTLSCEQNLNHDAMYWYRQDPGQGLRLIYYSQIVNDFQKGDIAEGYSVSREKKESFPLTVTSAQKNPTAFYLCASRGQALHEQYFGPGTRLTVT.

This chain uses TRBV4-1 with TRBJ2-1, with D possibly being TRBD1 (6 bases). The CDR3 has 16 residues. Germline-derived CDR1 and CDR2 are MGHRA and YSYEKL. Trimming stripped 4 bases from V and 0 bases from J, with 13 bases between. The chain's CDR3 is CASSPGQSFSYNEQFF. Here the CDR3 DNA reads TGCGCCAGCAGCCCTGGACAGTCCTTCTCCTACAATGAGCAGTTCTTC.

This clone was seen once. The chain's CDR3 is CASSFSGAKIYGYTF. CDR3 DNA: TGTGCCAGCAGTTTTAGCGGGGCCAAGATCTATGGCTACACCTTC. The chain carries TRBV28 and TRBJ1-2; tentatively, D is TRBD1 (5 bases). Germline V gene sequence: CDR1 MDHEN, CDR2 SYDVKM. The CDR3 contains 15 residues. Trimming left V 3 bases short and J 4 bases short, with 15 bases between.

The DNA of the CDR3 is TGTGCCAGCAGTTTACGGGTCAGGGCGCAGTACTTC. Its protein is CASSLRVRAQYF. The chain employs TRBV28 and TRBJ2-7; possible D gene TRBD1, 5 bases. The germline V and J ends were trimmed by 2 bases and 9 bases, with 11 bases remaining between them. The CDR3 extends over 12 amino acids. Germline V gene data show CDR1 as MDHEN and CDR2 as SYDVKM.

The V and J genes are TRBV28 and TRBJ2-7, with D unclear. Germline CDR1 reads MDHEN; CDR2 reads SYDVKM. The CDR3 runs to 15 residues. Trimming took 4 bases from V and 0 from J, leaving 13 bases between them. DNA of the CDR3: TGTGCCAGCAGTTACCTTGATTCGAGCTCCTACGAGCAGTACTTC. Translating gives CASSYLDSSSYEQYF.

The chain combines TRBV15 with TRBJ1-5; D gene uncertain. Per germline, CDR1 LNHNV and CDR2 YYDKDF (reference sequence). This CDR3 has 15 amino acids. With 0 bases removed from V and 4 bases from J, the gap between germline ends came to 10 bases. CDR3 DNA: TGTGCCACCAGCAGAGATGCAACTTTAAATCAGCCCCAGCATTTT. Protein: CATSRDATLNQPQHF. Looking up the rest from reference TRBV15 and TRBJ1-5 gives the full variable domain: DAMVIQNPRYQVTQFGKPVTLSCSQTLNHNVMYWYQQKSSQAPKLLFHYYDKDFNNEADTPDNFQSRRPNTSFCFLDIRSPGLGDTAMYLCATSRDATLNQPQHFGDGTRLSIL.

This rearrangement joins TRBV6-5 to TRBJ1-5, with D maybe TRBD1 (6 bases). The V and J ends lost 7 bases and 6 bases respectively, with 13 bases between them. The CDR3 has 13 amino acids. Germline CDR1 reads MNHEY; CDR2 reads SVGAGI. CDR3 protein: CASNYQGSQPQHF. CDR3 sequence (DNA): TGTGCCAGCAACTACCAGGGGAGTCAGCCCCAGCATTTT.

CDR3: CASSWDRTNSPLHF. CDR3 bases: TGTGCCAGCAGTTGGGACAGAACTAATTCACCCCTCCACTTT. This chain links TRBV6-6 with TRBJ1-6; TRBD1 agrees at 7 bases. The CDR3 is 14 amino acids. V was clipped by 4 bases and J by 6 bases; unmatched bases: 3. Looked up from germline, CDR1 is MNHNY and CDR2 is SVGAGI (reference sequence).

The J gene is TRBJ2-7, the V gene TRBV7-9; tentative D call: TRBD2 (5 bases). Germline V lookup: CDR1 SEHNR, CDR2 FQNEAQ (reference sequence). V was shortened by 5 bases and J by 1 base, with 15 bases between the two germline ends. The CDR3 is made up of 15 amino acids. The CDR3 DNA is TGTGCCAGCAGCCCCCGGGAAAGTACGTCCTACGAGCAGTACTTC. This codes for CASSPRESTSYEQYF.

V and J are TRBV7-6 and TRBJ2-7, with 11 bases identical to TRBD1. This CDR3 has 15 residues. CDR1 is SGHVS and CDR2 is FNYEAQ in the germline V gene. The trim removed 5 bases at V and 2 bases at J, leaving 5 bases unmatched. DNA of the CDR3: TGTGCCAGCAGCGGAAGGACAGGGGGCGCCTACGAGCAGTACTTC. It codes for CASSGRTGGAYEQYF. The variable domain in full, completed from reference TRBV7-6 and TRBJ2-7, reads GAGVSQSPRYKVTKRGQDVALRCDPISGHVSLYWYRQALGQGPEFLTYFNYEAQQDKSGLPNDRFSAERPEGSISTLTIQRTEQRDSAMYRCASSGRTGGAYEQYFGPGTRLTVT.